The entry that follows covers one T cell receptor beta chain sequence. The antigen is unknown. The data derive from a study of T cell responses to AZD1222 COVID-19 vaccine. General observations from the study: Possibly, clonal diversity was underestimated; donors were largely white British and included more females. Baseline serology detected seropositivity in only 5 to 7 AZD1222 recipients.

Germline CDR1 is SNHLY and CDR2 is FYNNEI. This CDR3 contains 15 residues. V lost 7 bases and J 0 bases, leaving 13 bases between the germline ends. Clones were read by immunoSEQ multiplex PCR, and TCRdb kept only the in-frame ones, dropping some. The repertoire includes roughly 120,000 clones, roughly 88% of them detected once, and 6.2% sits in the top ten. The receptor was isolated from an adult in good health. The rearrangement links TRBV2 to TRBJ1-3, with TRBD1 as a possible D gene (5 bases). The sequences come from peripheral blood, collected on day 0 of AZD1222 vaccination. The CDR3 bases are TGTGCCAGCATGACGGGCAGGGCCTCTGGAAACACCATATATTTT. This codes for CASMTGRASGNTIYF.